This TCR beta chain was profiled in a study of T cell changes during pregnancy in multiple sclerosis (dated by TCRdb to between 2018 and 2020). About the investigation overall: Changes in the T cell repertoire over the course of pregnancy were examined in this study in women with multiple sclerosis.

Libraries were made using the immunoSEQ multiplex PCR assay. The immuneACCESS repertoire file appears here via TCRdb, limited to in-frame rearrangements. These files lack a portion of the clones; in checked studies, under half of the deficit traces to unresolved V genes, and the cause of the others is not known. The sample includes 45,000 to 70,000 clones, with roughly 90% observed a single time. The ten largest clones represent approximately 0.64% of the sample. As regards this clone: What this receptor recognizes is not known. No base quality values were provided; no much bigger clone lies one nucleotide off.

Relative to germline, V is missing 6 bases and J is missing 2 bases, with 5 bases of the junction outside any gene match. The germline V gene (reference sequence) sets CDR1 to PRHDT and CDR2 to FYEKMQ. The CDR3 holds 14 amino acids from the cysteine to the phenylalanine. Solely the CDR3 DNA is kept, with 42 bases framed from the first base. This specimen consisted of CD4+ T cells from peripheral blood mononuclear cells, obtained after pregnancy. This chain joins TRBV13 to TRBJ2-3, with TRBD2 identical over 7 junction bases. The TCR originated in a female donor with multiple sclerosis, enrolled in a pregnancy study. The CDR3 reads CASRSGTPTDTQYF. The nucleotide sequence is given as TGTGCCAGCAGGAGCGGGACCCCCACAGATACGCAGTATTTT.